A single sample is the source of the 27 T cell receptor beta chains below, sequenced in a study of T cell responses to AZD1222 COVID-19 vaccine. Libraries were prepared by immunoSEQ multiplex PCR; TCRdb keeps only in-frame clonotypes and omits some of them. This sample carries 150,000 to 200,000 clones, roughly 92% of them seen once, and the ten largest clones take roughly 1.7%. This sample comprised peripheral blood, obtained 28 days after the second AZD1222 dose. The receptors originated from an adult who received the AZD1222 COVID-19 vaccine.

The V gene is TRBV11-3, the J gene TRBJ2-5, with TRBD2 matching over 7 bases. This CDR3 has 14 amino acids. The J segment lost 4 bases and the V segment lost 5 bases, leaving 7 bases of the junction unmatched. From germline, CDR1 is SGHNT and CDR2 YENEEA. Here the CDR3 reads CASSPSAGAETQYF. Here the CDR3 DNA reads TGTGCCAGCAGCCCATCGGCGGGAGCAGAGACCCAGTACTTC. The full variable domain, its missing parts supplied by reference TRBV11-3 and TRBJ2-5, is EAGVVQSPRYKIIEKKQPVAFWCNPISGHNTLYWYLQNLGQGPELLIRYENEEAVDDSQLPKDRFSAERLKGVDSTLKIQPAELGDSAVYLCASSPSAGAETQYFGPGTRLLVL.

The gene calls are TRBV19 and TRBJ2-6; no definite D call. The CDR3 consists of 13 residues. The germline gives CDR1 LNHDA, CDR2 SQIVND (reference sequence). V lost 7 bases and J 0 bases, leaving 4 bases between the germline ends. The chain's CDR3 is CASIGSGANVLTF. CDR3 nucleotides: TGTGCCAGTATAGGCTCTGGGGCCAACGTCCTGACTTTC.

This clone was observed once. The J gene is TRBJ2-7, the V gene TRBV23-1; D may be TRBD1 (6 bases). TRBV23-1 is flagged as an ORF with uncertain function. The V gene lost 4 bases and the J gene lost 4 bases, with 29 bases spanning the gap. This CDR3 is 19 amino acids long. This chain's CDR3 is CASSPVGDRSQLPCYEQYF. The DNA of the CDR3 is TGCGCCAGCAGTCCCGTGGGCGACAGGAGCCAGCTCCCTTGTTACGAGCAGTACTTC.

The chain links TRBV14 to TRBJ2-7; possibly TRBD2 for D (5 bases). V was pared by 7 bases and J by 0 bases, with 22 bases between. The CDR3 totals 17 residues. Per the germline V gene, CDR1 is SGHDN and CDR2 is FVKESK. CDR3 protein: CASTSSHRSVYSYEQYF. As DNA, the CDR3 is TGTGCCAGCACCTCATCACACCGTAGCGTTTACTCCTACGAGCAGTACTTC.

The genes are TRBV9 and TRBJ2-7; 8 nucleotides line up with TRBD2. The CDR3 runs 12 residues. Looked up from germline, CDR1 is SGDLS and CDR2 is YYNGEE. Trimming at V came to 10 bases and at J to 3 bases, leaving 6 bases not matched to a gene. Here the CDR3 DNA reads TGTGCCTCGGGGGGGGTAGGCTACGAGCAGTACTTC. Translating gives CASGGVGYEQYF.

CDR3 nucleotides: TGTGCCAGCAGCTTAATGGGGGCCCCGGCAACTAATGAAAAACTGTTTTTT. Its translation: CASSLMGAPATNEKLFF. This rearrangement joins TRBV7-2 to TRBJ1-4; D might be TRBD1 (6 bases). The CDR3 has 17 amino acids. Trimming shortened V by 2 bases and J by 0 bases, and 13 bases separated the two germline ends. Germline CDR1 is SGHTA and CDR2 is FQGNSA.

V and J are TRBV19 and TRBJ2-7, with D uncertain. The CDR3 runs 12 residues. V was shortened by 3 bases and J by 7 bases, with 10 bases between the two germline ends. Looked up from germline, CDR1 is LNHDA and CDR2 is SQIVND (reference sequence). CDR3 DNA sequence: TGTGCCAGTAGTATGGGTGATTGGGAGCAGTACTTC. It encodes CASSMGDWEQYF.

The chain combines TRBV6-2 or TRBV6-3 with TRBJ2-4, with D unresolved. There are 15 residues in the CDR3. Trimming stripped 6 bases from V and 1 base from J, with 13 bases between. CDR1 and CDR2 (germline): MNHEY, SVGEGT. CDR3 in amino acids: CASSPRVRAKNIQYF. The CDR3 DNA follows: TGTGCCAGCAGCCCCCGTGTACGCGCCAAAAACATTCAGTACTTC.

The V gene is TRBV12-5, the J gene TRBJ1-1; D unresolved. The CDR3 spans 13 residues. Germline CDR1 is LGHNT and CDR2 is FRNRAP. V was shortened by 5 bases and J by 4 bases, with 11 bases between the two germline ends. DNA of the CDR3: TGTGCTAGTGGTAACGAACCGGGCACTGAAGCTTTCTTT. The encoded protein is CASGNEPGTEAFF.

V usage is TRBV10-3 and J usage is TRBJ1-1, with D unresolved. The V end lost 4 bases, the J end lost 9 bases, and 15 bases lay between the germline ends. Germline CDR1 reads ENHRY; CDR2 reads SYGVKD. The CDR3 contains 13 residues. CDR3 region: CAISAGLPWKAFF. Written as DNA, the CDR3 is TGTGCCATCAGTGCTGGACTACCCTGGAAAGCTTTCTTT.

The V and J genes are TRBV29-1 and TRBJ1-5; D gene unclear. With 4 bases removed from V and 3 bases from J, the gap between germline ends came to 7 bases. Germline V gives CDR1 SQVTM, CDR2 ANQGSEA. The CDR3 totals 12 residues. CDR3: CSVGSDNQPQHF. The CDR3 DNA follows: TGCAGCGTTGGATCCGACAATCAGCCCCAGCATTTT.

The chain couples TRBV9 to TRBJ2-5; 16 bases are a match to TRBD2. The length of the CDR3 is 22 residues. V gave up 0 bases and J gave up 1 base; unmatched junction bases: 15. From germline, CDR1 is SGDLS and CDR2 YYNGEE. CDR3 DNA sequence: TGTGCCAGCAGCGTAGATGCAAACCCGGGGACTAGCGGGGGGGAAGTCCAAGAGACCCAGTACTTC. It encodes CASSVDANPGTSGGEVQETQYF.

The chain uses TRBV2 and TRBJ2-1; TRBD2 matches 7 bases. V shed 5 bases, J shed 0 bases, and the junction held 7 bases outside the gene matches. Per germline, CDR1 SNHLY and CDR2 FYNNEI. The CDR3 runs 16 residues. The CDR3 is CASSLPSGFSYNEQFF. Written as DNA, the CDR3 is TGTGCCAGCAGTCTTCCTAGCGGATTCTCCTACAATGAGCAGTTCTTC.

The rearrangement links TRBV29-1 to TRBJ2-5; the match to TRBD2 covers 7 bases. The length of the CDR3 is 14 residues. V was pared by 2 bases and J by 5 bases, with 8 bases of the junction left unmatched. From germline, CDR1 is SQVTM and CDR2 ANQGSEA. The CDR3 bases are TGCAGCGTTGAAACTGGGAGGGACGGGGAGACCCAGTACTTC. Translation: CSVETGRDGETQYF.

V gene TRBV2 combines with J gene TRBJ1-5; D unresolved. Looked up from germline, CDR1 is SNHLY and CDR2 is FYNNEI. The V gene lost 3 bases and the J gene lost 5 bases, with 11 bases spanning the gap. The CDR3 is made up of 14 amino acids. The CDR3 reads CASSESTADQPQHF. The CDR3 bases are TGTGCCAGCAGTGAGTCGACGGCGGATCAGCCCCAGCATTTT.

The chain recombines TRBV28 with TRBJ1-1; a weak D match, TRBD1 (5 bases). The germline gives CDR1 MDHEN, CDR2 SYDVKM. The CDR3 loop spans 15 amino acids. Trimming removed 3 bases at V and 14 bases at J, with 25 bases between. CDR3 in DNA: TGTGCCAGCAGTTTTCTTGCGGGGCAGGGTGAACGTCGGTTCTTT. It yields the protein CASSFLAGQGERRFF.

The chain employs TRBV19 and TRBJ1-2; the D gene is possibly TRBD1 (6 bases). Germline V gene sequence: CDR1 LNHDA, CDR2 SQIVND (reference sequence). V was trimmed by 7 bases and J by 8 bases, leaving 17 bases between them. The CDR3 runs 13 residues. The CDR3 sequence is CASTGRGGWGYTF. CDR3 DNA sequence: TGTGCCAGTACCGGCCGGGGGGGCTGGGGCTACACCTTC.

V and J are TRBV19 and TRBJ2-7; tentative D call: TRBD1 (5 bases). The CDR3 runs 14 residues. The ends were cut back, 4 bases at V and 0 bases at J, with 10 bases in the middle. Germline CDR1 is LNHDA and CDR2 is SQIVND (reference sequence). The CDR3 reads CASSTVTDSYEQYF. The DNA for the CDR3 is TGTGCCAGTAGTACGGTGACAGACTCCTACGAGCAGTACTTC.

This clone was found once. The chain is built from TRBV12-3 or TRBV12-4 and TRBJ2-7; 8 nucleotides agree with TRBD1. This CDR3 spans 13 amino acids. Trimming at V came to 8 bases and at J to 1 base, leaving 4 bases not matched to a gene. The chain's CDR3 is CASFRTGSYEQYF. Written as DNA, the CDR3 is TGTGCCAGCTTTCGGACAGGGTCCTACGAGCAGTACTTC.

Only one count was recorded for this clone. The chain joins TRBV6-5 to TRBJ2-2; 9 positions match TRBD1. The CDR3 is made up of 14 amino acids. Germline CDR1 reads MNHEY; CDR2 reads SVGAGI. J was trimmed by 3 bases and V by 10 bases; bases with no gene match: 6. CDR3 sequence: CATQGDRDTGELFF. The CDR3 nucleotides read TGTGCCACCCAGGGGGACAGGGACACCGGGGAGCTGTTTTTT.

The V gene is TRBV6-5, the J gene TRBJ1-6; D uncertain. V was shortened by 6 bases and J by 6 bases, with 6 bases between the two germline ends. The germline V gene has CDR1 MNHEY and CDR2 SVGAGI. The CDR3 has 12 residues. The CDR3 reads CASSTSNSPLHF. Here the CDR3 DNA reads TGTGCCAGCAGCACAAGTAATTCACCCCTCCACTTT.

The V call is TRBV15, the J call TRBJ2-7; the match to TRBD2 covers 9 bases. The CDR3 covers 14 residues. From germline, CDR1 is LNHNV and CDR2 YYDKDF (reference sequence). Trimming cost V 3 bases and J 7 bases; bases outside gene matches: 7. CDR3 protein: CATSSRLAEWEQYF. CDR3 nucleotides: TGTGCCACCAGCAGCCGACTAGCGGAGTGGGAGCAGTACTTC. The whole variable domain, filled in from reference TRBV15 and TRBJ2-7, reads DAMVIQNPRYQVTQFGKPVTLSCSQTLNHNVMYWYQQKSSQAPKLLFHYYDKDFNNEADTPDNFQSRRPNTSFCFLDIRSPGLGDTAMYLCATSSRLAEWEQYFGPGTRLTVT.

The V call is TRBV2, the J call TRBJ1-2; D is possibly TRBD1 (6 bases). Per the germline V gene, CDR1 is SNHLY and CDR2 is FYNNEI. Trimming pared 8 bases from V and 8 bases from J, leaving 12 bases between. This CDR3 has 11 residues. This chain's CDR3 is CASGQGRGYTF. The CDR3 bases are TGTGCCAGCGGTCAGGGGAGAGGCTACACCTTC.

The chain is built from TRBV6-5 and TRBJ1-1, with TRBD1 matching 7 bases. The CDR3 is 14 amino acids. Per germline, CDR1 MNHEY and CDR2 SVGAGI. V shed 5 bases, J shed 3 bases, and the junction held 6 bases outside the gene matches. CDR3 amino acids: CASSQEGAYTEAFF. As DNA, the CDR3 is TGTGCCAGCAGTCAGGAGGGGGCTTACACTGAAGCTTTCTTT.

V gene TRBV6-6 combines with J gene TRBJ1-2; the D gene is possibly TRBD1 (5 bases). V shed 2 bases and J shed 6 bases, with 13 bases lying between them. CDR1 is MNHNY and CDR2 is SVGAGI in the germline V gene (reference sequence). The CDR3 sequence is 14 residues long. CDR3 loop: CASSYVQVKNGYTF. The CDR3 coding sequence is TGTGCCAGCAGTTACGTACAGGTGAAGAATGGCTACACCTTC.

The chain has TRBV3-1 (or the pseudogene TRBV3-2) and TRBJ2-1; D uncertain. This CDR3 comprises 15 residues. Germline CDR1 LGHDT, CDR2 YNNKEL (reference sequence). Trimming took off 2 bases at V and 2 bases at J, with 10 bases between the two ends. CDR3: CASSQRLGTYNEQFF. CDR3 nucleotides: TGTGCCAGCAGCCAAAGACTCGGCACCTACAATGAGCAGTTCTTC.

The CDR3 is CASSYGLAYEQYF. CDR3 DNA: TGTGCCAGCAGTTACGGGTTAGCCTACGAGCAGTACTTC. This chain joins TRBV6-5 and TRBJ2-7; D unclear. The length of the CDR3 is 13 residues. V was clipped by 2 bases and J by 2 bases, with 7 bases between them. Germline loops: CDR1 MNHEY, CDR2 SVGAGI.